The T cell receptor beta chain under discussion was sequenced for a study of Ad26.COV2.S vaccination and SARS-CoV-2 variants. The CDR3 covers 13 residues. Sequenced by immunoSEQ multiplex PCR; TCRdb stores in-frame clones only, minus some. Of 360,000 or so clones listed, about nine tenths are singletons. Treatment specified: some 20 received Ad26.COV2.S at low or high dose, single or two shots; a few received placebo; per-sample allocation not given. Samples were taken on day 63 after the first vaccine or placebo injection. Here the sequenced sample was peripheral blood, taken in a trial of Ad26.COV2.S vaccine versus placebo. The clonotype comes from a person between 18 and 60 years old who received the Ad26.COV2.S COVID-19 vaccine or a placebo. The gene calls are TRBV21-1 and TRBJ1-2; TRBD1 is the table's D call and was not checked against the DNA. TRBV21-1 corresponds to a pseudogene. This CDR3 is CASSRDRGYGYTF. In nucleotides, the CDR3 is TGTGCCAGCAGCAGGGACAGGGGGTATGGCTACACCTTC.